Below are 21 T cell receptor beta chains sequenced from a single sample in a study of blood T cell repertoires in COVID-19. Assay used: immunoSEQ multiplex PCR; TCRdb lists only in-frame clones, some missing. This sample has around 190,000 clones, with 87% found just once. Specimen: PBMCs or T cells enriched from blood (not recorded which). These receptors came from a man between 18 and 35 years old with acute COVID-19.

Here the CDR3 DNA reads TGTGCCAGCAGTGAGGCAGGGTCTGGCTACACCTTC. This translates into CASSEAGSGYTF. The chain has TRBV25-1 and TRBJ1-2, with D perhaps matching TRBD1 (5 bases). The CDR3 extends over 12 amino acids. Deletions cut 3 bases from V and 7 bases from J, with 9 bases between. Germline assignment: CDR1 MGHDK and CDR2 SYGVNS.

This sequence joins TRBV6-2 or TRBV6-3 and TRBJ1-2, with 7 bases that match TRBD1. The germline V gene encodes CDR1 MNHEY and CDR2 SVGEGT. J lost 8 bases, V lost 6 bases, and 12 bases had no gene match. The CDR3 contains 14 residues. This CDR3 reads CASSRNDRVGGYTF. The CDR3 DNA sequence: TGTGCCAGCAGCCGAAACGACAGGGTAGGAGGCTACACCTTC.

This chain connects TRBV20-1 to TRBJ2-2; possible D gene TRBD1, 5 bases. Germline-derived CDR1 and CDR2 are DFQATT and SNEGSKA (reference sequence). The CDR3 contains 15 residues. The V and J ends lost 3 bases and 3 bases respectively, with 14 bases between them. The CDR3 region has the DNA TGCAGTGCTAGTCCCTGGGGCGGCGACACCGGGGAGCTGTTTTTT. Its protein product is CSASPWGGDTGELFF.

CDR3 nucleotide sequence: TGTGCCAGCTCTGGAGGAATGAACACTGAAGCTTTCTTT. Its protein is CASSGGMNTEAFF. The chain couples TRBV2 to TRBJ1-1; unclear D gene. Between the trimmed V and J ends, which lost 8 bases and 0 bases, there was a span of 10 bases. The CDR3 is 13 amino acids. The germline V gene has CDR1 SNHLY and CDR2 FYNNEI.

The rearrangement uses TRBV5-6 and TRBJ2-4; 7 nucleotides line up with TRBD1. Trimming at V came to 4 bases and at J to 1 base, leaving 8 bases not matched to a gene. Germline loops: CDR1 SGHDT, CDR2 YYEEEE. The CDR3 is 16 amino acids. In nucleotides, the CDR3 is TGTGCCAGCAGCCCGACAGGGTGGGGGGCCAAAAACATTCAGTACTTC. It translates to CASSPTGWGAKNIQYF.

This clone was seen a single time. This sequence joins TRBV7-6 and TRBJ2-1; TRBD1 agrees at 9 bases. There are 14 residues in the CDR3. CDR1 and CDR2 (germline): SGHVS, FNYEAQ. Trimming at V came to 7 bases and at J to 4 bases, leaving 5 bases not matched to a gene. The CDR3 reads CASKVGTGYNEQFF. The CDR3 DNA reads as TGTGCCAGCAAAGTGGGGACAGGGTACAATGAGCAGTTCTTC.

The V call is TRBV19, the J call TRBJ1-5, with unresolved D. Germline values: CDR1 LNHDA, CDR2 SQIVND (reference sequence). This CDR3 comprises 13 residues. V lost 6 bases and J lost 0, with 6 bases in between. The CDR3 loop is CASRRDSNQPQHF. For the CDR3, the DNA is TGTGCCAGTAGGCGGGATAGCAATCAGCCCCAGCATTTT.

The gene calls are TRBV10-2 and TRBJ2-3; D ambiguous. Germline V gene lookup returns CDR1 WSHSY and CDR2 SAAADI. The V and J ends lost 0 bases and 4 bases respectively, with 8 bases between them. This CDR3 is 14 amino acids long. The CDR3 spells CASSESARSDTQYF. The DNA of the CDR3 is TGCGCCAGCAGTGAGTCAGCGAGGTCAGATACGCAGTATTTT.

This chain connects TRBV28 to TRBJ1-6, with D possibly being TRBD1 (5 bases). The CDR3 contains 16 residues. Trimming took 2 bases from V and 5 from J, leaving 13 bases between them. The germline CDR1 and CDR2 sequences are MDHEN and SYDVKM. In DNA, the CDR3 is TGTGCCAGCAGTTTACCTCTGACAGTCAATAATTCACCCCTCCACTTT. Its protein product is CASSLPLTVNNSPLHF.

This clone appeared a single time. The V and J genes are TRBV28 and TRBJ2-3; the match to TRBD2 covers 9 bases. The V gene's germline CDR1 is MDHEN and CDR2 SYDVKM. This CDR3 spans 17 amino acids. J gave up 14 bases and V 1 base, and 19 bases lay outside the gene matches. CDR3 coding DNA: TGTGCCAGCAGTTTATTATTCCTGGGGACTAGCTCCCCCGCAGGGTATTTT. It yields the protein CASSLLFLGTSSPAGYF.

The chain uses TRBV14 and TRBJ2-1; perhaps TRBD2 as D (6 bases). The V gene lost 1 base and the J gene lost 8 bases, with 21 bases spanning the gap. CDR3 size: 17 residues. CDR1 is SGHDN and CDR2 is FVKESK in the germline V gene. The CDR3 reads CASSQAEAGFLLDEQFF. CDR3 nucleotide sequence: TGTGCCAGCAGCCAAGCCGAGGCGGGGTTCCTTCTCGATGAGCAGTTCTTC.

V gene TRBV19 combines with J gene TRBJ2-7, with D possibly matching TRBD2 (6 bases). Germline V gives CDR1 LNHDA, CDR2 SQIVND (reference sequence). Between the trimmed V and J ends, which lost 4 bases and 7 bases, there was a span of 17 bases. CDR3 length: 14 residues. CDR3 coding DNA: TGTGCCAGTAGTAAGGGACTGGGGTTCCGGGAGCAGTACTTC. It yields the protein CASSKGLGFREQYF.

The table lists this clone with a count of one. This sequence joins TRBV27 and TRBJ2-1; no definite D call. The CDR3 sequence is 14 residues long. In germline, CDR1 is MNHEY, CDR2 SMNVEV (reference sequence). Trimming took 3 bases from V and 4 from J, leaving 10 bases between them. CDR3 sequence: CASSFSDWYNEQFF. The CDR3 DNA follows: TGTGCCAGCAGTTTTTCCGACTGGTACAATGAGCAGTTCTTC.

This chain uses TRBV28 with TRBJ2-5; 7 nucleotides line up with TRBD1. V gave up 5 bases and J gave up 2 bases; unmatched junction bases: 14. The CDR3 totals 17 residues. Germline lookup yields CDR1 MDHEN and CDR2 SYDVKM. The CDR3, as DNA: TGTGCCAGCAGTCCTGGACAGGTCCAATACCTACAAGAGACCCAGTACTTC. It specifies CASSPGQVQYLQETQYF.

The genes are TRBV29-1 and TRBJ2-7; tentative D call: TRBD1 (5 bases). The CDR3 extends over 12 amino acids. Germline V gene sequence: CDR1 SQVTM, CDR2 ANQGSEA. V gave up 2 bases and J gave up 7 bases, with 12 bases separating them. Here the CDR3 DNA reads TGCAGCGTTGAACAGGGCCAGACGGAGCAGTACTTC. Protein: CSVEQGQTEQYF.

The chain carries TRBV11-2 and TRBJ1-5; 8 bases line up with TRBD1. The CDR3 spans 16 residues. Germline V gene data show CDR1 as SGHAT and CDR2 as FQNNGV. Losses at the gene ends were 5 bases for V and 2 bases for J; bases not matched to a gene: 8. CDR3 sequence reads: CASSRGQGEGNQPQHF. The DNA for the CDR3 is TGTGCCAGCAGCCGAGGACAGGGAGAAGGCAATCAGCCCCAGCATTTT.

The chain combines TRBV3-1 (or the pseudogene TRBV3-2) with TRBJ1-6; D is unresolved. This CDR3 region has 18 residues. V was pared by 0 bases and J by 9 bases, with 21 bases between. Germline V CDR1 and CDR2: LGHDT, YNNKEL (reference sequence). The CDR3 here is CASSQDWPAGWVGSPLHF. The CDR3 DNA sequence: TGTGCCAGCAGCCAAGATTGGCCGGCCGGGTGGGTTGGTTCACCCCTCCACTTT.

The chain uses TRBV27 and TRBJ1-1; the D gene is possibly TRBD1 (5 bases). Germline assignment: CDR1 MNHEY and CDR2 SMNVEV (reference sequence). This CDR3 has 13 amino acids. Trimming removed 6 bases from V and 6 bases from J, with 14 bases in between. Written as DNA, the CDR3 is TGTGCCAGCAGCTTGGGGGAGGTGGCTGAAGCTTTCTTT. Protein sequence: CASSLGEVAEAFF.

DNA of the CDR3: TGTGCCAGCAGCTTATACAGGGGAGGGAACACTGAAGCTTTCTTT. Protein sequence: CASSLYRGGNTEAFF. This chain uses TRBV7-8 with TRBJ1-1, with 7 bases fitting TRBD1. Germline-derived CDR1 and CDR2 are SGHVS and FQNEAQ. The CDR3 is 15 residues long. With 2 bases clipped from V and 1 base from J, the junction kept 4 bases outside the gene matches.

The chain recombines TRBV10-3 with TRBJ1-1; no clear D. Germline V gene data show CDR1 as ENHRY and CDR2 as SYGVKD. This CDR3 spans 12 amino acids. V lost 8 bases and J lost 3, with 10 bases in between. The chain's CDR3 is CAIGGFDTEAFF. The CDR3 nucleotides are TGTGCCATCGGAGGCTTTGACACTGAAGCTTTCTTT.

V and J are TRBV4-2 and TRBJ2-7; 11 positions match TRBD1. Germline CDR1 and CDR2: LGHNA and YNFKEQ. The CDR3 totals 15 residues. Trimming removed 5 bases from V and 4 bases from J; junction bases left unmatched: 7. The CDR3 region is CASSETGTGGYEQYF. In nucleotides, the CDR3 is TGTGCCAGCAGCGAAACCGGGACAGGGGGGTACGAGCAGTACTTC.